A single sample is the source of the 24 T cell receptor beta chains below, sequenced in a study of cytomegalovirus exposure and HLA in healthy donors. Both 60 Vbeta primers and 13 Jbeta primers went into the PCR. The method was immunoSEQ multiplex PCR; TCRdb's version includes in-frame clones alone and lacks a portion of them. The table has some 200,000 clones, roughly four fifths seen once. Sequencing was done on a sample of PBMCs. The receptors come from a boy between 2 and 10 years old in good health and CMV-seronegative.

A few counts support this clone. CDR3 sequence: CASSSLAGFRTYEQYF. Written as DNA, the CDR3 is TGTGCCAGCAGCTCGCTAGCGGGCTTTAGGACCTACGAGCAGTACTTC. This chain connects TRBV7-3 to TRBJ2-7; 8 nucleotides agree with TRBD2. This CDR3 is built from 16 residues. V lost 4 bases and J lost 2; bases outside the gene matches: 10. CDR1 SGHTA and CDR2 FQGTGA come from the germline V gene. Full variable domain (missing parts from reference TRBV7-3 and TRBJ2-7): GAGVSQTPSNKVTEKGKYVELRCDPISGHTALYWYRQSLGQGPEFLIYFQGTGAADDSGLPNDRFFAVRPEGSVSTLKIQRTERGDSAVYLCASSSLAGFRTYEQYFGPGTRLTVT.

The chain couples TRBV6-1 to TRBJ1-1, with a weak D call TRBD1 (6 bases). The ends were cut back, 10 bases at V and 9 bases at J, with 18 bases in the middle. The CDR3 sequence is 12 residues long. Germline V gene data show CDR1 as MNHNS and CDR2 as SASEGT. Written as DNA, the CDR3 is TGTGCCACGGGGGGCAACCCGGGGAAAGCTTTCTTT. Protein sequence: CATGGNPGKAFF.

V gene TRBV20-1 combines with J gene TRBJ2-1, with unresolved D. This CDR3 is 11 amino acids long. Germline V gene data show CDR1 as DFQATT and CDR2 as SNEGSKA (reference sequence). V dropped 8 bases and J dropped 11 bases, with 16 bases sitting between them. CDR3 nucleotide sequence: TGCAGTACCCCCATTGTTGGGCAGCAGTTCTTC. Translated, it gives CSTPIVGQQFF.

This chain uses TRBV12-5 with TRBJ2-7, with D perhaps matching TRBD2 (5 bases). CDR1 is LGHNT, CDR2 FRNRAP, per germline. Trimming cost V 0 bases and J 2 bases, with 11 bases left between them. This CDR3 contains 15 residues. The CDR3 is CASGLVSDGAYEQYF. The CDR3 region has the DNA TGTGCTAGTGGTTTGGTATCGGACGGGGCCTACGAGCAGTACTTC.

This clone has only a few counts. The V and J genes are TRBV29-1 and TRBJ1-2; the D gene is possibly TRBD1 (5 bases). V was clipped by 7 bases and J by 4 bases, with 13 bases between them. This CDR3 is 12 amino acids long. Looked up from germline, CDR1 is SQVTM and CDR2 is ANQGSEA. This CDR3 reads CSGNLGGYGYTF. The CDR3 DNA sequence: TGCAGCGGCAACCTGGGGGGCTATGGCTACACCTTC.

The chain employs TRBV9 and TRBJ2-3; D gene unclear. With 2 bases removed from V and 0 bases from J, the gap between germline ends came to 13 bases. The CDR3 is 16 amino acids. Germline loops: CDR1 SGDLS, CDR2 YYNGEE. In nucleotides, the CDR3 is TGTGCCAGCAGCGTGGGCAGCCTTTATAGCACAGATACGCAGTATTTT. Translated, it gives CASSVGSLYSTDTQYF.

A single count supports this clone. The chain couples TRBV7-9 to TRBJ1-2; tentatively, D is TRBD1 (5 bases). Trimming removed 2 bases from V and 6 bases from J, with 13 bases in between. CDR3 length equals 14 residues. Germline V gene lookup returns CDR1 SEHNR and CDR2 FQNEAQ (reference sequence). This CDR3 is CASSLFIGADGYTF. The CDR3, as DNA: TGTGCCAGCAGCTTATTCATTGGGGCGGATGGCTACACCTTC.

The gene calls are TRBV2 and TRBJ2-1; 10 positions match TRBD1. Germline CDR1 is SNHLY and CDR2 is FYNNEI. After removal of 8 bases from V and 9 bases from J, the junction contained 7 bases not matched to a gene. CDR3 size: 13 residues. In DNA form, the CDR3 reads TGTGCCAGCGCCGGGACAGGGGTTGGTGAGCAGTTCTTC. Protein product: CASAGTGVGEQFF.

The chain couples TRBV29-1 to TRBJ2-3, with D possibly matching TRBD1 (6 bases). The CDR3 loop spans 14 amino acids. Per the germline V gene, CDR1 is SQVTM and CDR2 is ANQGSEA. V dropped 7 bases and J dropped 4 bases, with 18 bases sitting between them. In DNA form, the CDR3 reads TGCAGCGGATCACTGACAGGCCGGGCAGATACGCAGTATTTT. Translating gives CSGSLTGRADTQYF.

The genes are TRBV4-3 and TRBJ2-7; TRBD2 might be the D (5 bases). The CDR3 sequence is 14 residues long. V lost 4 bases to trimming and J lost 6 bases, with 16 bases between them. Germline V gene sequence: CDR1 LGHNA, CDR2 YSLEER. The CDR3 reads CASSPHSRGFEQYF. The CDR3 DNA follows: TGCGCCAGCAGCCCACACAGTAGAGGGTTCGAGCAGTACTTC.

The chain is built from TRBV9 and TRBJ1-4; D perhaps matches TRBD1 (6 bases). Trimming left V 2 bases short and J 8 bases short, with 16 bases between. The CDR3 has 15 residues. The V gene's germline CDR1 is SGDLS and CDR2 YYNGEE. CDR3: CASSVESGEGEKLFF. Written as DNA, the CDR3 is TGTGCCAGCAGCGTTGAGTCAGGGGAGGGGGAAAAACTGTTTTTT. The whole variable domain, filled in from reference TRBV9 and TRBJ1-4, reads DSGVTQTPKHLITATGQRVTLRCSPRSGDLSVYWYQQSLDQGLQFLIQYYNGEERAKGNILERFSAQQFPDLHSELNLSSLELGDSALYFCASSVESGEGEKLFFGSGTQLSVL.

This clone was counted between two and nine times. The chain links TRBV7-3 to TRBJ2-7; 8 positions match TRBD2. Germline V gives CDR1 SGHTA, CDR2 FQGTGA. The CDR3 extends over 13 amino acids. V lost 2 bases to trimming and J lost 5 bases; unmatched junction nucleotides: 2. The CDR3 DNA is TGTGCCAGCAGCTTAGCGGGGGGCGACGAGCAGTACTTC. Its protein is CASSLAGGDEQYF. Together with reference TRBV7-3 and TRBJ2-7, the CDR3 gives the full variable domain: GAGVSQTPSNKVTEKGKYVELRCDPISGHTALYWYRQSLGQGPEFLIYFQGTGAADDSGLPNDRFFAVRPEGSVSTLKIQRTERGDSAVYLCASSLAGGDEQYFGPGTRLTVT.

The chain couples TRBV12-5 to TRBJ2-1; 7 nucleotides match TRBD1. CDR1 is LGHNT, CDR2 FRNRAP, per germline. The CDR3 runs to 14 residues. V lost 1 base to trimming and J lost 7 bases; unmatched junction nucleotides: 4. CDR3 nucleotides: TGTGCTAGTGGTTTGGCCAGCAGGGGGAATGAGCAGTTCTTC. Amino acid sequence: CASGLASRGNEQFF.

This chain connects TRBV7-2 to TRBJ2-1; D is uncertain. The V gene's germline CDR1 is SGHTA and CDR2 FQGNSA. CDR3 length: 12 residues. Trimming took 1 base from V and 5 from J, leaving 3 bases between them. In DNA, the CDR3 is TGTGCCAGCAGCTTAGGGCACAATGAGCAGTTCTTC. It encodes CASSLGHNEQFF. The complete variable domain, with remaining parts taken from reference TRBV7-2 and TRBJ2-1, reads GAGVSQSPSNKVTEKGKDVELRCDPISGHTALYWYRQSLGQGLEFLIYFQGNSAPDKSGLPSDRFSAERTGGSVSTLTIQRTQQEDSAVYLCASSLGHNEQFFGPGTRLTVL.

This sequence joins TRBV6-5 and TRBJ1-2, with D tentatively TRBD1 (6 bases). CDR1 is MNHEY, CDR2 SVGAGI, per germline. The CDR3 consists of 13 residues. Trimming shortened V by 7 bases and J by 0 bases, and 9 bases separated the two germline ends. The CDR3 is CASKGHPNYGYTF. As DNA, the CDR3 is TGTGCCAGCAAGGGACATCCTAACTATGGCTACACCTTC.

DNA of the CDR3: TGTGCCAGCAGTTCCATGACAGGGGGCAGCTACGAGCAGTACTTC. Protein: CASSSMTGGSYEQYF. The chain links TRBV28 to TRBJ2-7; 10 bases align to TRBD1. Trimming at V came to 4 bases and at J to 3 bases, leaving 6 bases not matched to a gene. Germline V CDR1 and CDR2: MDHEN, SYDVKM. The CDR3 has 15 residues.

The rearrangement links TRBV18 to TRBJ2-1; TRBD2 aligns across 10 bases. Germline lookup yields CDR1 KGHSH and CDR2 LQKENI. V shed 5 bases, J shed 7 bases, and the junction held 8 bases outside the gene matches. The CDR3 contains 15 residues. DNA of the CDR3: TGTGCCAGCTCAGAAAAACTAGCGGGGTCGAATGAGCAGTTCTTC. It translates to CASSEKLAGSNEQFF.

With regard to this clone: The sample has other DNA sequences that encode this CDR3 too. The chain uses TRBV10-3 and TRBJ1-5, with D possibly TRBD1 on 5 matching bases. CDR1 ENHRY and CDR2 SYGVKD come from the germline V gene. The CDR3 is made up of 13 amino acids. Deletions cut 2 bases from V and 6 bases from J, with 8 bases between. The CDR3 DNA is TGTGCCATCAGTGAGGGGGGAGGTCAGCCCCAGCATTTT. Translation: CAISEGGGQPQHF.

Only one count was recorded for this clone. V is TRBV5-4 and J is TRBJ1-2, with D possibly TRBD1 on 5 matching bases. The germline gives CDR1 SGHNT, CDR2 YYREEE (reference sequence). The V end lost 0 bases, the J end lost 4 bases, and 10 bases lay between the germline ends. This CDR3 comprises 14 residues. This CDR3 reads CASSLVDSFYGYTF. The DNA for the CDR3 is TGTGCCAGCAGCTTGGTTGACAGCTTCTATGGCTACACCTTC.

V gene TRBV6-6 combines with J gene TRBJ2-7; TRBD2 matches 11 bases. V shed 7 bases, J shed 1 base, and the junction held 6 bases outside the gene matches. In germline, CDR1 is MNHNY, CDR2 SVGAGI (reference sequence). The CDR3 runs 15 residues. CDR3 DNA sequence: TGTGCCAGCAAGCGAACTAGCGGGGGATCCTACGAGCAGTACTTC. Its translation: CASKRTSGGSYEQYF.

This clone was observed once. V and J are TRBV18 and TRBJ1-1; D is unclear. The CDR3 is 13 amino acids. The germline V gene has CDR1 KGHSH and CDR2 LQKENI. Between the trimmed V and J ends, which lost 1 base and 6 bases, there was a span of 9 bases. The CDR3 nucleotides are TGTGCCAGCTCACCACGGCAGGAACCTGAAGCTTTCTTT. It translates to CASSPRQEPEAFF.

V gene TRBV7-2 combines with J gene TRBJ1-5, with D uncertain. Germline values: CDR1 SGHTA, CDR2 FQGNSA. Trimming took off 4 bases at V and 5 bases at J, with 12 bases between the two ends. The CDR3 covers 14 residues. The CDR3 region has the DNA TGTGCCAGCAGCTCCATAGGCGGTGATCAGCCCCAGCATTTT. Translated, it gives CASSSIGGDQPQHF.

The J gene is TRBJ1-1, the V gene TRBV27, with D tentatively TRBD1 (6 bases). Trimming removed 2 bases at V and 0 bases at J, with 13 bases between. The length of the CDR3 is 16 residues. Germline assignment: CDR1 MNHEY and CDR2 SMNVEV (reference sequence). This chain's CDR3 is CASSLTRQALNTEAFF. As DNA, the CDR3 is TGTGCCAGCAGTTTAACGAGACAGGCCCTGAACACTGAAGCTTTCTTT.

This clone appeared a few times. The chain carries TRBV7-2 and TRBJ1-5, with TRBD1 identical over 7 bases. The CDR3 extends over 19 amino acids. V lost 5 bases, J lost 0 bases, and 16 bases stayed unmatched. Germline CDR1 and CDR2: SGHTA and FQGNSA. The CDR3 sequence: CASSPKLPRGVGSNQPQHF. The CDR3 region has the DNA TGTGCCAGCAGCCCCAAACTACCCAGGGGGGTGGGTAGCAATCAGCCCCAGCATTTT.